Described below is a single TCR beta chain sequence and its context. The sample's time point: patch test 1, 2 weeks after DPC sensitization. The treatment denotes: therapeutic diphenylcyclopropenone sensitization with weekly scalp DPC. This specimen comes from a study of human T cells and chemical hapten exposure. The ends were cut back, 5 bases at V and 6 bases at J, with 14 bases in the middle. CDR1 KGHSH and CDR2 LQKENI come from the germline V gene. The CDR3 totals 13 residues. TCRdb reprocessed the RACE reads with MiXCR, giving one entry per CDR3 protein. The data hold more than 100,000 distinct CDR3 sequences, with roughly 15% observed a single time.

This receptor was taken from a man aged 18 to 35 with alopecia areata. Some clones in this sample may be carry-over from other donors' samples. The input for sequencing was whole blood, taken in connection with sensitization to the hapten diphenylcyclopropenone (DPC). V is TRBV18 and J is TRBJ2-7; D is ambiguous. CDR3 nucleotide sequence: TGTGCCAGCTCATCCGCTCGGGTGGGCGAGCAGTACTTC. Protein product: CASSSARVGEQYF.